One sample yielded the 18 T cell receptor beta chains listed below, sequenced in a study of Ad26.COV2.S vaccination and SARS-CoV-2 variants (dated by TCRdb to the early 2020s). Interpreted using the paper, the treatment or condition label stands for: about 20 received Ad26.COV2.S at low or high dose, single or two shots; 5 received placebo; per-sample allocation not given. Repertoires of vaccine and placebo recipients were sequenced from samples collected on day 63 after the first injection. The library came from the immunoSEQ multiplex PCR assay. TCRdb stores this immuneACCESS table with in-frame sequences only. Part of the clones is absent; in the studies checked, under half of the shortfall reflects unresolved V genes, and no reason is known for the rest. This sample has approximately 410,000 clones in its table, and 88% of those were observed once. The ten largest clones capture 3.6% of the sample.

The source was peripheral blood, collected in a trial of Ad26.COV2.S vaccine versus placebo. These receptors all come from a person aged 18 to 59 who received the Ad26.COV2.S COVID-19 vaccine or a placebo.

The V gene is TRBV5-6, the J gene TRBJ1-2; 8 bases match TRBD1. The CDR3 runs to 16 residues. The junction had 7 bases not matched to a gene; V was cut back by 0 bases and J by 3 bases. Germline values: CDR1 SGHDT, CDR2 YYEEEE. In DNA, the CDR3 is TGTGCCAGCAGCTTGGGGACAGGGATAAACTACTATGGCTACACCTTC. It encodes CASSLGTGINYYGYTF.

V gene TRBV29-1 combines with J gene TRBJ2-3; tentatively, D is TRBD1 (6 bases). CDR1 and CDR2 from the germline V gene are SQVTM and ANQGSEA. This CDR3 spans 15 amino acids. The V and J ends lost 7 bases and 0 bases respectively, with 17 bases between them. The CDR3 region has the DNA TGCAGCGGTACAACCAGGGGCAAAAGCACAGATACGCAGTATTTT. Its protein is CSGTTRGKSTDTQYF.

The chain combines TRBV15 with TRBJ1-1; D is undetermined. Germline V lookup: CDR1 LNHNV, CDR2 YYDKDF (reference sequence). Trimming took off 4 bases at V and 9 bases at J, with 15 bases between the two ends. The CDR3 totals 13 residues. The CDR3 reads CATSTSTLWKAFF. DNA for the CDR3: TGTGCCACCAGCACTAGCACGCTGTGGAAAGCTTTCTTT.

The sample holds one count of this clone. This rearrangement joins TRBV7-9 to TRBJ2-7; 7 bases are shared with TRBD1. V was pared by 5 bases and J by 5 bases, with 9 bases of the junction left unmatched. The CDR3 consists of 14 residues. Looked up from germline, CDR1 is SEHNR and CDR2 is FQNEAQ (reference sequence). This chain's CDR3 is CASSQTGTINEQYF. The DNA of the CDR3 is TGTGCCAGCAGCCAGACAGGGACAATCAACGAGCAGTACTTC.

The rearrangement uses TRBV7-2 and TRBJ1-2, with TRBD1 matching 9 bases. Germline lookup yields CDR1 SGHTA and CDR2 FQGNSA. The CDR3 totals 15 residues. V shed 5 bases and J 7 bases; nucleotides not matched to a gene: 11. The CDR3 loop reads CASSTGTGWEVGYTF. The CDR3 DNA is TGTGCCAGCAGCACTGGGACAGGGTGGGAGGTTGGCTACACCTTC. Based on the CDR3 plus reference TRBV7-2 and TRBJ1-2, the full variable domain is GAGVSQSPSNKVTEKGKDVELRCDPISGHTALYWYRQSLGQGLEFLIYFQGNSAPDKSGLPSDRFSAERTGGSVSTLTIQRTQQEDSAVYLCASSTGTGWEVGYTFGSGTRLTVV.

The CDR3 here is CASSLQGAREKLFF. The CDR3 bases are TGTGCCAGCAGTTTACAGGGGGCGCGTGAAAAACTGTTTTTT. The chain couples TRBV28 to TRBJ1-4; TRBD1 matches at 8 bases. The CDR3 consists of 14 residues. CDR1 and CDR2 (germline): MDHEN, SYDVKM. Losses at the gene ends were 2 bases for V and 7 bases for J; bases not matched to a gene: 3.

The chain has TRBV3-1 (or the pseudogene TRBV3-2) and TRBJ2-5; a weak D match, TRBD1 (5 bases). Trimming took off 6 bases at V and 2 bases at J, with 13 bases between the two ends. Per the germline V gene, CDR1 is LGHDT and CDR2 is YNNKEL (reference sequence). This CDR3 is 14 amino acids long. The CDR3 spells CASSRQGNQETQYF. As DNA, the CDR3 is TGTGCCAGCAGTAGGCAGGGCAATCAAGAGACCCAGTACTTC.

This chain joins TRBV27 and TRBJ2-1, with a possible D match to TRBD2 (5 bases). The CDR3 is 14 residues long. CDR1 MNHEY and CDR2 SMNVEV come from the germline V gene (reference sequence). Trimming pared 10 bases from V and 0 bases from J, leaving 13 bases between. The CDR3 nucleotides read TGTGCCACCCACCCCGGGAACTCCTACAATGAGCAGTTCTTC. This encodes CATHPGNSYNEQFF.

The V and J genes are TRBV28 and TRBJ1-6; D is uncertain. Germline CDR1 is MDHEN and CDR2 is SYDVKM. Trimming left V 8 bases short and J 9 bases short, with 11 bases between. This CDR3 region has 12 residues. The CDR3 nucleotides are TGTGCCAGCGGAACGCCGGTTTCACCCCTCCACTTT. This sequence encodes CASGTPVSPLHF. Full variable domain (rest looked up from reference TRBV28 and TRBJ1-6): DVKVTQSSRYLVKRTGEKVFLECVQDMDHENMFWYRQDPGLGLRLIYFSYDVKMKEKGDIPEGYSVSREKKERFSLILESASTNQTSMYLCASGTPVSPLHFGNGTRLTVT.

The CDR3 region has the DNA TGTGCCAGCAGCTCGGCCGGGCATGGGACAGTGAATGAAAAACTGTTTTTT. It yields the protein CASSSAGHGTVNEKLFF. The chain combines TRBV6-2 or TRBV6-3 with TRBJ1-4; 7 positions agree with TRBD1. Germline V gene data show CDR1 as MNHEY and CDR2 as SVGEGT. This CDR3 has 17 residues. V lost 6 bases, J lost 5 bases, and 15 bases stayed unmatched.

The rearrangement links TRBV7-9 to TRBJ2-1, with a weak D call TRBD1 (6 bases). V was trimmed by 3 bases and J by 2 bases, leaving 8 bases between them. Germline CDR1 and CDR2: SEHNR and FQNEAQ (reference sequence). CDR3 length equals 14 residues. The CDR3 is CASSFRTAYNEQFF. The CDR3 nucleotides read TGTGCCAGCAGCTTCCGGACAGCCTACAATGAGCAGTTCTTC.

In the case of this clone: An end of the junction differs from the germline gene, which may be a read error. The rearrangement links TRBV7-7 to TRBJ2-7; D may be TRBD2 (5 bases). The CDR3 extends over 14 amino acids. Per the germline V gene, CDR1 is SSHAT and CDR2 is FNYEAQ (reference sequence). DNA for the CDR3: TGTGCTAGCAGCCATAGCCCGGGCGAGGGCGAGCAGTACTTC. The encoded protein is CASSHSPGEGEQYF.

The rearrangement links TRBV4-1 to TRBJ1-6; D is unclear. The CDR3 has 15 residues. The germline V gene encodes CDR1 MGHRA and CDR2 YSYEKL. Trimming took 0 bases from V and 9 from J, leaving 12 bases between them. This CDR3 reads CASSQDWTHGSPLHF. Here the CDR3 DNA reads TGCGCCAGCAGCCAAGATTGGACCCACGGTTCACCCCTCCACTTT.

This chain uses TRBV9 with TRBJ2-2; 8 bases line up with TRBD1. Trimming took 4 bases from V and 4 from J; bases not matched to a gene: 6. The CDR3 consists of 15 residues. Germline V gives CDR1 SGDLS, CDR2 YYNGEE. CDR3: CASSLGTGPTGELFF. In DNA form, the CDR3 reads TGTGCCAGCAGCCTTGGGACAGGACCCACCGGGGAGCTGTTTTTT.

This clone was recorded only once. The chain combines TRBV19 with TRBJ2-1; the D is unclear. The CDR3 is 12 residues long. V gave up 0 bases and J gave up 6 bases, with 3 bases separating them. Looked up from germline, CDR1 is LNHDA and CDR2 is SQIVND (reference sequence). CDR3 amino acids: CASSIDRNEQFF. In nucleotides, the CDR3 is TGTGCCAGTAGTATAGATCGCAATGAGCAGTTCTTC.

The chain couples TRBV7-9 to TRBJ2-2; TRBD1 aligns across 9 bases. Germline loops: CDR1 SEHNR, CDR2 FQNEAQ (reference sequence). The V gene end was trimmed by 3 bases and the J gene end by 3 bases; junction bases not matched to a gene: 8. The CDR3 length is 17 residues. The CDR3 DNA follows: TGTGCCAGCAGCTTCCCGGGACAGGGTGCCGACACCGGGGAGCTGTTTTTT. This codes for CASSFPGQGADTGELFF.

The V and J genes are TRBV19 and TRBJ2-7; TRBD1 matches at 9 bases. J was trimmed by 7 bases and V by 3 bases; bases with no gene match: 4. Germline assignment: CDR1 LNHDA and CDR2 SQIVND (reference sequence). The length of the CDR3 is 13 residues. The CDR3 region is CASSIGGQGEQYF. CDR3 bases: TGTGCCAGTAGTATTGGGGGACAGGGTGAGCAGTACTTC. The full variable domain, completed using reference TRBV19 and TRBJ2-7, is DGGITQSPKYLFRKEGQNVTLSCEQNLNHDAMYWYRQDPGQGLRLIYYSQIVNDFQKGDIAEGYSVSREKKESFPLTVTSAQKNPTAFYLCASSIGGQGEQYFGPGTRLTVT.

CDR3 DNA sequence: TGTGCCAGCAGTTACTCCCCGGCCGAGCAGTACTTC. Translated: CASSYSPAEQYF. This chain connects TRBV6-6 to TRBJ2-7; D gene unclear. Trimming cost V 0 bases and J 6 bases, with 6 bases left between them. Germline V gives CDR1 MNHNY, CDR2 SVGAGI (reference sequence). The CDR3 is 12 residues long.